One and the same sample provided the 14 T cell receptor beta chains below, sequenced in a study of Graves' ophthalmopathy and Graves' hyperthyroidism. Researchers took RNA transcripts and amplified TCR beta CDR3 regions from them. Second-round multiplex PCR came after first-round RT-PCR with HTBI primers. Using its own MiXCR run on the multiplex PCR reads, TCRdb lists one record per CDR3 protein. The table has about 370,000 distinct CDR3 sequences, roughly 15% seen once. Sequenced sample: peripheral blood. The receptors were sampled from an adult woman with stable Graves' hyperthyroidism.

The chain is built from TRBV4-1 and TRBJ2-2; a possible D gene is TRBD1 (6 bases). V lost 1 base and J lost 0, with 15 bases in between. Germline CDR1 is MGHRA and CDR2 is YSYEKL. This CDR3 comprises 18 residues. CDR3 bases: TGCGCCAGCAGCCAAGCCAATCGGGGACATCCGAACACCGGGGAGCTGTTTTTT. Amino acid sequence: CASSQANRGHPNTGELFF.

The CDR3 nucleotides are TGTGCCAGCAGTGCCACCGGGACAGCGAACACTGAAGCTTTCTTT. This translates into CASSATGTANTEAFF. The chain joins TRBV12-3 or TRBV12-4 to TRBJ1-1; 7 bases align to TRBD1. With 5 bases clipped from V and 1 base from J, the junction kept 7 bases outside the gene matches. The CDR3 is 15 residues long.

This chain joins TRBV7-2 and TRBJ2-2, with D possibly called TRBD1 or TRBD2 (5 bases each). V was trimmed by 5 bases and J by 4 bases, leaving 14 bases between them. Germline V gene sequence: CDR1 SGHTA, CDR2 FQGNSA. The CDR3 runs to 15 residues. The CDR3 DNA follows: TGTGCCAGCAGCGTTGCCCCAGGGACCACCGGGGAGCTGTTTTTT. As protein: CASSVAPGTTGELFF.

There are many counts of this clonotype. J is TRBJ1-1 and V is TRBV20-1, with no clear D. CDR1 and CDR2 (germline): DFQATT, SNEGSKA (reference sequence). The CDR3 extends over 13 amino acids. The V and J ends lost 5 bases and 3 bases respectively, with 13 bases between them. In DNA form, the CDR3 reads TGCAGTGCTGGGGAGACGGGTTACACTGAAGCTTTCTTT. As protein: CSAGETGYTEAFF.

This clonotype was found many times. The chain joins TRBV12-3 or TRBV12-4 to TRBJ2-2, with 9 bases identical to TRBD2. The junction had 9 bases not matched to a gene; V was cut back by 6 bases and J by 7 bases. This CDR3 contains 15 residues. The CDR3 loop is CASRGTSRSVGELFF. The CDR3 nucleotides are TGTGCCAGCAGGGGGACTAGCAGGAGTGTCGGGGAGCTGTTTTTT.

This clonotype was recorded many times. The rearrangement uses TRBV6-2 or TRBV6-3 and TRBJ2-7; 8 bases match TRBD1. V was clipped by 8 bases and J by 3 bases; unmatched bases: 9. Germline CDR1 is MNHEY and CDR2 is SVGEGT. This CDR3 is built from 14 residues. The CDR3 coding sequence is TGTGCCAGCGGGCAGGGGACAGGACTCTACGAGCAGTACTTC. It specifies CASGQGTGLYEQYF.

This clonotype showed up many times. This chain links TRBV9 with TRBJ1-1; D uncertain. There are 13 residues in the CDR3. Between the trimmed V and J ends, which lost 2 bases and 0 bases, there was a span of 5 bases. The germline gives CDR1 SGDLS, CDR2 YYNGEE. CDR3 residues: CASSVELNTEAFF. CDR3 coding DNA: TGTGCCAGCAGCGTTGAATTGAACACTGAAGCTTTCTTT.

The chain recombines TRBV6-5 with TRBJ1-2; no clear D. Trimming stripped 2 bases from V and 2 bases from J, with 6 bases between. This CDR3 is 13 amino acids long. Germline-derived CDR1 and CDR2 are MNHEY and SVGAGI. This CDR3 reads CASSYALNYGYTF. The DNA for the CDR3 is TGTGCCAGCAGTTACGCACTAAACTATGGCTACACCTTC.

The rearrangement uses TRBV28 and TRBJ1-5; D call uncertain. This CDR3 comprises 11 residues. CDR1 is MDHEN, CDR2 SYDVKM, per germline. Trimming removed 8 bases from V and 6 bases from J, with 8 bases in between. DNA for the CDR3: TGTGCCAGCGTCCCCCGTCAGCCCCAGCATTTT. Protein: CASVPRQPQHF.

This clonotype came up many times. The V gene is TRBV7-9, the J gene TRBJ2-1; the D gene is possibly TRBD1 (6 bases). Germline V lookup: CDR1 SEHNR, CDR2 FQNEAQ (reference sequence). Trimming took 5 bases from V and 5 from J, leaving 10 bases between them. The CDR3 loop spans 13 amino acids. The CDR3 is CASSPGQHNEQFF. The CDR3 nucleotides read TGTGCCAGCAGCCCCGGACAGCACAATGAGCAGTTCTTC.

This sequence joins TRBV11-2 and TRBJ2-3, with TRBD2 matching over 14 bases. V was clipped by 8 bases and J by 5 bases; unmatched bases: 9. CDR1 is SGHAT, CDR2 FQNNGV, per germline. The CDR3 is 16 residues long. The CDR3 nucleotides are TGTGCCAGCGGCCTGGGACTAGCGGGGGATGGAGATACGCAGTATTTT. Its protein is CASGLGLAGDGDTQYF.

Of note for this clonotype: An end of the junction does not agree with germline; a read error may underlie this. The V gene is TRBV4-1, the J gene TRBJ2-5; D is unresolved. CDR1 MGHRA and CDR2 YSYEKL come from the germline V gene. This CDR3 comprises 13 residues. CDR3 sequence: CVSSQVLQETRYF. For the CDR3, the DNA is TGCGTCAGCAGCCAAGTACTTCAAGAGACCCGGTACTTC.

This clonotype was counted ten times or more. The V call is TRBV2, the J call TRBJ2-7; 9 bases match TRBD2. In germline, CDR1 is SNHLY, CDR2 FYNNEI. Trimming cost V 7 bases and J 3 bases; bases outside gene matches: 7. The CDR3 is 14 amino acids. The DNA for the CDR3 is TGTGCCAGCATTAGCGGGGGATGGGTCTACGAGCAGTACTTC. Its protein is CASISGGWVYEQYF.

This CDR3 is CASSYGTSGAYEQYF. CDR3 sequence (DNA): TGTGCCAGCAGTTACGGGACTAGCGGGGCCTACGAGCAGTACTTC. The rearrangement links TRBV12-3 or TRBV12-4 to TRBJ2-7; 13 nucleotides agree with TRBD2. This CDR3 spans 15 amino acids. The V and J ends lost 4 bases and 2 bases, in that order; junction bases with no gene match: 2.